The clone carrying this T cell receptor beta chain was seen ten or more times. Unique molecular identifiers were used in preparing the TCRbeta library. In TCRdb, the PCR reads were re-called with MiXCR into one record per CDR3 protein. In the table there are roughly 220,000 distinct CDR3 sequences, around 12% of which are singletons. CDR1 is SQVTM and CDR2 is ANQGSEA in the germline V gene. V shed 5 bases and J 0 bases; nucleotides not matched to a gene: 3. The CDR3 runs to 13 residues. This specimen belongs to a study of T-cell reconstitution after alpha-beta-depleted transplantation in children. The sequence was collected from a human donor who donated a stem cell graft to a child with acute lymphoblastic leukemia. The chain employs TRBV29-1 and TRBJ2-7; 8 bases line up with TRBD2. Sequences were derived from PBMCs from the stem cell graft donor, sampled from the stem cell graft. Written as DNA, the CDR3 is TGCAGCGTTTTTCGGGAGGGCTCCTACGAGCAGTACTTC. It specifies CSVFREGSYEQYF.